Each of the 14 T cell receptor beta chains below was sequenced from the same sample in a study of blood T cell repertoires in COVID-19. Data came from immunoSEQ multiplex PCR; TCRdb stores just in-frame clones and leaves some out. The sample holds 150,000 to 180,000 clones, about 89% seen once. Material for sequencing was peripheral blood. These receptors all stem from a man in his fifties or sixties with acute or convalescent COVID-19.

V and J are TRBV19 and TRBJ1-5, with 7 bases identical to TRBD1. V lost 6 bases to trimming and J lost 3 bases; unmatched junction nucleotides: 8. CDR3 length: 15 amino acids. Germline V gives CDR1 LNHDA, CDR2 SQIVND (reference sequence). This CDR3 reads CASRAGGPLNQPQHF. CDR3 coding DNA: TGTGCCAGTAGAGCAGGGGGGCCCCTCAATCAGCCCCAGCATTTT. Full variable domain (rest looked up from reference TRBV19 and TRBJ1-5): DGGITQSPKYLFRKEGQNVTLSCEQNLNHDAMYWYRQDPGQGLRLIYYSQIVNDFQKGDIAEGYSVSREKKESFPLTVTSAQKNPTAFYLCASRAGGPLNQPQHFGDGTRLSIL.

The count of this clone is one. V usage is TRBV6-1 and J usage is TRBJ1-3, with 11 bases matching TRBD1. The CDR3 runs to 17 residues. Germline V gives CDR1 MNHNS, CDR2 SASEGT. The trim removed 1 base at V and 0 bases at J, leaving 2 bases unmatched. The CDR3 DNA follows: TGTGCCAGCAGTGAAGTAGGACAGGGGGCCTCTGGAAACACCATATATTTT. It specifies CASSEVGQGASGNTIYF.

The chain employs TRBV18 and TRBJ1-2, with D uncertain. Germline CDR1 KGHSH, CDR2 LQKENI. V lost 4 bases and J lost 1, with 10 bases in between. This CDR3 contains 14 residues. The chain's CDR3 is CASSLQDINYGYTF. CDR3 in DNA: TGTGCCAGCTCACTACAAGACATTAACTATGGCTACACCTTC.

This clone was recorded once. The chain has TRBV7-6 and TRBJ1-3; D not resolved. The germline V gene encodes CDR1 SGHVS and CDR2 FNYEAQ. The CDR3 runs to 15 residues. Deletions cut 0 bases from V and 4 bases from J, with 10 bases between. The CDR3 region is CASSLASGKGNTIYF. The CDR3 DNA is TGTGCCAGCAGCTTAGCTTCGGGGAAAGGAAACACCATATATTTT.

The table lists this clone with a few counts. J is TRBJ1-6 and V is TRBV28, with D unresolved. V lost 6 bases to trimming and J lost 5 bases, with 17 bases between them. CDR3 length equals 16 residues. Germline assignment: CDR1 MDHEN and CDR2 SYDVKM. CDR3 protein: CASSPPWETNNSPLHF. As DNA, the CDR3 is TGTGCCAGCAGCCCCCCGTGGGAGACAAATAATTCACCCCTCCACTTT.

The chain joins TRBV7-6 to TRBJ2-5; the D gene is possibly TRBD2 (6 bases). Trimming took 0 bases from V and 2 from J, leaving 10 bases between them. This CDR3 region has 15 residues. Germline loops: CDR1 SGHVS, CDR2 FNYEAQ. DNA of the CDR3: TGTGCCAGCAGCTTAGCCGCGGGACCTCAAGAGACCCAGTACTTC. Residues: CASSLAAGPQETQYF. Full variable domain (remainder filled in from reference TRBV7-6 and TRBJ2-5): GAGVSQSPRYKVTKRGQDVALRCDPISGHVSLYWYRQALGQGPEFLTYFNYEAQQDKSGLPNDRFSAERPEGSISTLTIQRTEQRDSAMYRCASSLAAGPQETQYFGPGTRLLVL.

This clone was found once. The rearrangement links TRBV9 to TRBJ2-1; D is perhaps TRBD2 (6 bases). Germline lookup yields CDR1 SGDLS and CDR2 YYNGEE. This CDR3 comprises 15 residues. V was trimmed by 3 bases and J by 7 bases, leaving 17 bases between them. The CDR3 DNA reads as TGTGCCAGCAGCGACGGACCGGGAGATCGGAATGAGCAGTTCTTC. It yields the protein CASSDGPGDRNEQFF.

The chain couples TRBV19 to TRBJ1-1, with D unclear. The germline CDR1 and CDR2 sequences are LNHDA and SQIVND (reference sequence). Trimming stripped 3 bases from V and 3 bases from J, with 17 bases between. The CDR3 is made up of 16 amino acids. CDR3: CASSITRLTRDTEAFF. In DNA form, the CDR3 reads TGTGCCAGTAGTATTACCCGACTGACGCGGGACACTGAAGCTTTCTTT.

The rearrangement joins TRBV7-9 to TRBJ2-5; D gene unclear. CDR3 length: 16 amino acids. CDR1 is SEHNR, CDR2 FQNEAQ, per germline (reference sequence). V lost 1 base, J lost 3 bases, and 15 bases lay in between. The CDR3 DNA reads TGTGCCAGCAGCTTAGTCAGGATACAAAGCAAAGAGACCCAGTACTTC. Amino acid sequence: CASSLVRIQSKETQYF.

The chain combines TRBV27 with TRBJ2-7, with D uncertain. Germline values: CDR1 MNHEY, CDR2 SMNVEV (reference sequence). Trimming stripped 2 bases from V and 3 bases from J, with 8 bases between. The CDR3 is 13 amino acids. The CDR3 loop reads CASSLKPIYEQYF. In DNA, the CDR3 is TGTGCCAGCAGTTTAAAGCCCATCTACGAGCAGTACTTC.

The rearrangement links TRBV6-2 or TRBV6-3 to TRBJ1-1, with a possible D match to TRBD1 (5 bases). V gave up 2 bases and J gave up 6 bases, with 10 bases separating them. The germline V gene has CDR1 MNHEY and CDR2 SVGEGT. The CDR3 extends over 13 amino acids. Here the CDR3 reads CASSYGQGAEAFF. The CDR3 DNA is TGTGCCAGCAGTTACGGGCAGGGCGCTGAAGCTTTCTTT.

This chain connects TRBV28 to TRBJ2-2; D is unclear. From germline, CDR1 is MDHEN and CDR2 SYDVKM. The CDR3 totals 13 residues. V lost 3 bases to trimming and J lost 6 bases, with 8 bases between them. The CDR3 reads CASSFVRSGELFF. In DNA, the CDR3 is TGTGCCAGCAGTTTTGTTCGTTCCGGGGAGCTGTTTTTT.

This clone was seen a handful of times. V usage is TRBV9 and J usage is TRBJ1-3; the D gene is possibly TRBD1 (6 bases). Germline V CDR1 and CDR2: SGDLS, YYNGEE. This CDR3 has 14 amino acids. V was trimmed by 0 bases and J by 2 bases, leaving 6 bases between them. CDR3 coding DNA: TGTGCCAGCAGCGTAGAGGGGGCTGGAAACACCATATATTTT. It is translated as CASSVEGAGNTIYF.

The chain is built from TRBV7-2 and TRBJ1-6; 7 positions agree with TRBD1. The CDR3 is made up of 15 amino acids. V lost 5 bases, J lost 5 bases, and 6 bases stayed unmatched. Germline CDR1 reads SGHTA; CDR2 reads FQGNSA. The CDR3 coding sequence is TGTGCCAGCAGCACCCTAACAGGGGATAATTCACCCCTCCACTTT. Translation: CASSTLTGDNSPLHF. The full variable domain, its missing parts supplied by reference TRBV7-2 and TRBJ1-6, is GAGVSQSPSNKVTEKGKDVELRCDPISGHTALYWYRQSLGQGLEFLIYFQGNSAPDKSGLPSDRFSAERTGGSVSTLTIQRTQQEDSAVYLCASSTLTGDNSPLHFGNGTRLTVT.